This TCR beta chain was captured in a study of CXCR3-negative and CXCR3-positive naive CD8 T cells. The overall study: The libraries together contributed 140 million or so TRB reads, each supplying about 1.5 +/- 0.3 million. General study points: Naive subsets had comparable surface CD5; TCR strength was inferred from TRB CDR3 properties. Cryopreserved PBMCs had partly decreased CXCR3 expression; fresh PBMCs were used in most assays. CXCR3-positive naive cells had TRB CDR3s that were more hydrophobic than CXCR3-negative naive cells had.

Through 5' RACE with UMI labels, the TRB cDNA libraries were prepared. TCRdb processed the 5' RACE reads again and assigns one entry to each CDR3 protein, with no DNA. The data include approximately 6,200 distinct CDR3 sequences; the top ten clones carry 2% to 2.5%. Concerning this clonotype: Its antigen is undetermined.

Those CD8+ T cells considered naive were CD45RO-CCR7+CD27+CD95-. This CDR3 comprises 15 residues. Germline V gene sequence: CDR1 SGHTA, CDR2 FQGNSA. The receptor was isolated from a human donor in good health. Some clones in this sample may be carry-over from other donors' samples. The source material was naive CXCR3+ CD8+ T cells from blood. Stated subset: CD45RO-CCR7+CD27+CD95- naive CD8+ T cells expressing CXCR3 (TNR3+). The chain joins TRBV7-2 to TRBJ1-6; TCRdb proposes TRBD1, but this gene call is untestable without DNA. CDR3 region: CASSLAGQGYSPLHF.